Below are 5 T cell receptor beta chains sequenced from a single sample in a study of blood T cell repertoires in COVID-19. TCRdb keeps only in-frame clones here, not all; method: immunoSEQ multiplex PCR. The sample carries about 150,000 clones, around 89% recorded once. The specimen sequenced was peripheral blood. These receptors were collected from a man between 60 and 75 years old with active or convalescent COVID-19.

The CDR3 spells CALTGSLNEKLFF. The CDR3 coding sequence is TGTGCCTTAACAGGGTCCCTTAATGAAAAACTGTTTTTT. The chain employs TRBV30 and TRBJ1-4; tentative D call: TRBD1 (6 bases). This CDR3 region has 13 residues. V was cut by 7 bases and J by 4 bases, with 13 bases left in between. The germline V gene has CDR1 GTSNPN and CDR2 SVGIG (reference sequence).

V and J are TRBV3-1 (or the pseudogene TRBV3-2) and TRBJ1-1; 7 bases fit TRBD1. The V gene's germline CDR1 is LGHDT and CDR2 YNNKEL (reference sequence). V trimming: 1 base; J trimming: 5 bases; junction bases outside the gene matches: 4. The CDR3 sequence is 14 residues long. CDR3 coding DNA: TGTGCCAGCAGCCAAGGAGGGGGCGAAACTGAAGCTTTCTTT. It specifies CASSQGGGETEAFF.

This chain joins TRBV6-1 and TRBJ1-2; a weak D match, TRBD1 (5 bases). Trimming cost V 1 base and J 0 bases, with 9 bases left between them. The CDR3 consists of 15 residues. Germline CDR1 is MNHNS and CDR2 is SASEGT. The CDR3 sequence: CASSEEGLANYGYTF. The CDR3 DNA reads as TGTGCCAGCAGTGAAGAGGGGCTGGCTAACTATGGCTACACCTTC.

The chain carries TRBV5-5 and TRBJ1-5; 7 positions match TRBD1. J was trimmed by 6 bases and V by 2 bases; bases with no gene match: 8. Germline V gene lookup returns CDR1 SGHKS and CDR2 YYEKEE (reference sequence). This CDR3 has 15 residues. The CDR3 reads CASSFRTGVTQPQHF. Here the CDR3 DNA reads TGTGCCAGCAGCTTTCGAACAGGGGTGACTCAGCCCCAGCATTTT. Supplemented by reference TRBV5-5 and TRBJ1-5, the full variable domain reads DAGVTQSPTHLIKTRGQQVTLRCSPISGHKSVSWYQQVLGQGPQFIFQYYEKEERGRGNFPDRFSARQFPNYSSELNVNALLLGDSALYLCASSFRTGVTQPQHFGDGTRLSIL.

This clone came up a few times. CDR3 DNA: TGTGCCAGCAGTGAATCAGGGCTCTCTGGAAACACCATATATTTT. It codes for CASSESGLSGNTIYF. The genes are TRBV6-1 and TRBJ1-3; perhaps TRBD1 as D (5 bases). Germline V gene data show CDR1 as MNHNS and CDR2 as SASEGT. The CDR3 is 15 residues long. V gave up 2 bases and J gave up 0 bases, with 8 bases separating them.